This passage covers 7 T cell receptor beta chains from one sample sequenced in a study of neoadjuvant anti-PD-1 for oral cavity cancer (dated by TCRdb to the early 2020s). Libraries were constructed by the immunoSEQ multiplex PCR assay. The clones in this table, taken by TCRdb from immuneACCESS, are in-frame only. Not every clone is retained; where verified, under half of the shortfall comes from an unresolved V gene, and the cause of the rest is unknown. This sample lists some 11,000 clones; 55% to 70% were detected once. The ten most abundant clones make up over 6.5% of the sample. What the time point label conveys for this sample: before neoadjuvant nivolumab. The specimen was tumor tissue, collected before nivolumab (anti-PD-1) treatment. The receptors were sampled from a person aged 40 to 85 with oral cavity squamous cell carcinoma. The donor label of this sample is uncertain.

This chain connects TRBV7-3 to TRBJ2-1; 7 bases align to TRBD2. The V gene end was trimmed by 5 bases and the J gene end by 7 bases; junction bases not matched to a gene: 5. The CDR3 length is 13 residues. From germline, CDR1 is SGHTA and CDR2 FQGTGA. CDR3 nucleotides: TGTGCCAGCAGCCAAAGGGAGGGGAATGAGCAGTTCTTC. It yields the protein CASSQREGNEQFF.

The rearrangement uses TRBV6-6 and TRBJ1-5; unclear D gene. With 0 bases removed from V and 1 base from J, the gap between germline ends came to 4 bases. Germline V gene data show CDR1 as MNHNY and CDR2 as SVGAGI (reference sequence). The CDR3 length is 14 residues. CDR3 in DNA: TGTGCCAGCAGTTACTCCGGAAGCAATCAGCCCCAGCATTTT. It encodes CASSYSGSNQPQHF.

This clone was counted a few times. The V call is TRBV7-6, the J call TRBJ2-3, with a weak D call TRBD1 (6 bases). The germline CDR1 and CDR2 sequences are SGHVS and FNYEAQ. The CDR3 is 17 residues long. V gave up 5 bases and J gave up 0 bases, with 18 bases separating them. In nucleotides, the CDR3 is TGTGCCAGCAGCCCCCCCCGGGCCAGGGGTAGCACAGATACGCAGTATTTT. Its translation: CASSPPRARGSTDTQYF.

This clone has just a few counts. Here the CDR3 DNA reads TGTGCCTGGAGTGTACAAGTCGACCAGCCCCAGCATTTT. Its translation: CAWSVQVDQPQHF. V usage is TRBV30 and J usage is TRBJ1-5; the D is unclear. Germline CDR1 and CDR2: GTSNPN and SVGIG (reference sequence). The CDR3 has 13 residues. V was clipped by 0 bases and J by 7 bases, with 10 bases between them.

J is TRBJ2-7 and V is TRBV5-4; the D is unclear. There are 13 residues in the CDR3. V dropped 1 base and J dropped 6 bases, with 11 bases sitting between them. Looked up from germline, CDR1 is SGHNT and CDR2 is YYREEE (reference sequence). The CDR3 protein is CASSLPGSPEQYF. The DNA of the CDR3 is TGTGCCAGCAGCTTGCCCGGGTCCCCCGAGCAGTACTTC. Filled out from reference TRBV5-4 and TRBJ2-7, the complete variable domain reads ETGVTQSPTHLIKTRGQQVTLRCSSQSGHNTVSWYQQALGQGPQFIFQYYREEENGRGNFPPRFSGLQFPNYSSELNVNALELDDSALYLCASSLPGSPEQYFGPGTRLTVT.

This clone has just one count. This chain joins TRBV7-3 and TRBJ2-1; no definite D call. The CDR3 covers 17 residues. Trimming pared 1 base from V and 10 bases from J, leaving 23 bases between. In germline, CDR1 is SGHTA, CDR2 FQGTGA. CDR3 nucleotides: TGTGCCAGCAGCTTAAACCCTCCCCTGCGGCTAGAGCACGAGCAGTTCTTC. Residues: CASSLNPPLRLEHEQFF.

This clone was seen a handful of times. V is TRBV28 and J is TRBJ1-1; D not resolved. The CDR3 length is 14 residues. CDR1 and CDR2 from the germline V gene are MDHEN and SYDVKM. V shed 5 bases and J shed 1 base, with 11 bases lying between them. The CDR3 loop reads CASSLQLRNTEAFF. Written as DNA, the CDR3 is TGTGCCAGCAGTCTGCAACTCAGGAACACTGAAGCTTTCTTT.